Sequencing of this T cell receptor (beta chain) was carried out in a study of blood T cell repertoires in COVID-19. Study at large: COVID-19 samples, acute and convalescent, were from the United States, Italy and Spain. In each case, the material was cDNA or gDNA derived from T cells, B-cell-depleted T cells, or PBMCs.

The Seattle site enrolled patients during active infection and followed them longitudinally. Germline assignment: CDR1 MNHEY and CDR2 SMNVEV (reference sequence). V lost 0 bases and J 6 bases, leaving 9 bases between the germline ends. CDR3 length: 13 residues. This clone showed up just once. Method: immunoSEQ multiplex PCR; TCRdb's copy keeps in-frame clones and lacks some. The top ten clones hold around 2.5% of a sample with around 260,000 clones, 91% of them seen once. The sequencing sample was made of peripheral blood. The chain has TRBV27 and TRBJ2-7; D is ambiguous. This TCR derives from a person between 18 and 35 years old with COVID-19, enrolled during active disease. CDR3 DNA: TGTGCCAGCAGTTTATCGACTTCTGCCGAGCAGTACTTC. It is translated as CASSLSTSAEQYF.